This T cell receptor (beta chain) was captured in a study of control samples from healthy donors and cancer patients. CDR3 length: 15 amino acids. The junction had 11 bases not matched to a gene; V was cut back by 5 bases and J by 5 bases. Germline V gene sequence: CDR1 PRHDT, CDR2 FYEKMQ (reference sequence). Only in-frame clones appear in the TCRdb table, and some are missing; sequencing was by immunoSEQ multiplex PCR. The sample records 120,000 to 150,000 clones, 91% being singletons. This clone occurred once. The chain recombines TRBV13 with TRBJ2-7, with 8 nucleotides matching TRBD1. This clonotype originated in a man under 40 in good health. Sequencing used blood. CDR3 in amino acids: CASSTRQGRPNEQYF. The DNA of the CDR3 is TGTGCCAGCAGCACCCGACAGGGGCGACCTAACGAGCAGTACTTC.